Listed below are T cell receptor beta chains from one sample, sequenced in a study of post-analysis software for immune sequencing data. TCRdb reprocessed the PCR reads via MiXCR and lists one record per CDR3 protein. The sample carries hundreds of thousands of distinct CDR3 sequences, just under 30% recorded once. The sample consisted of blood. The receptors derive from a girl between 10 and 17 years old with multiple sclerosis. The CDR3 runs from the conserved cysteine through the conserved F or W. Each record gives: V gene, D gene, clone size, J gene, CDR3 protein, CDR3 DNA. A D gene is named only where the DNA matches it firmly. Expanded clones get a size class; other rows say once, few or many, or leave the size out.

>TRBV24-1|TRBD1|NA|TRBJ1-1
CATSDTRQGKGETEAFF
TGTGCCACCAGTGATACTCGACAGGGAAAGGGAGAAACTGAAGCTTTCTTT
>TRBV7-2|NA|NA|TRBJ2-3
CASSLAPLGRDTDTQYF
TGTGCCAGCAGCTTAGCTCCCTTAGGCAGGGACACAGATACGCAGTATTTT
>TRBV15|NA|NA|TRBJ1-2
CATSRDSGGTYGYTF
TGTGCCACCAGCAGAGATTCCGGGGGAACGTATGGCTACACCTTC
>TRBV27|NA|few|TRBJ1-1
CASHLGGLRNTEAFF
TGTGCCAGCCATTTGGGGGGGCTCAGGAACACTGAAGCTTTCTTT
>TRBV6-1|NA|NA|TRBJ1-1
CASRERTGFWTEAFF
TGTGCCAGCAGGGAGCGAACAGGGTTTTGGACTGAAGCTTTCTTT
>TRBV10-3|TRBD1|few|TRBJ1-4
CAISSGTGHAEKLFF
TGTGCCATCAGCTCCGGGACAGGGCATGCTGAAAAACTGTTTTTT
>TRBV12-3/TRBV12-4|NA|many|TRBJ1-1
CASSPTGNTEAFF
TGTGCCAGCAGTCCGACAGGGAACACTGAAGCTTTCTTT
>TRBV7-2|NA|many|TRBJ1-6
CASSLRGNSPLHF
TGTGCCAGCAGCCTCAGGGGTAATTCACCCCTCCACTTT
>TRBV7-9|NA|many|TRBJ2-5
CASSLVGEDLQETQYF
TGTGCCAGCAGCTTAGTTGGGGAAGACCTTCAAGAGACCCAGTACTTC
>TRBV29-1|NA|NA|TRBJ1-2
CSVIGGNYGYTF
TGCAGCGTGATAGGGGGAAACTATGGCTACACCTTC
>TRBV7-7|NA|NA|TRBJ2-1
CASSRHPTSANEQFF
TGTGCCAGCAGCAGACACCCAACCAGCGCCAATGAGCAGTTCTTC
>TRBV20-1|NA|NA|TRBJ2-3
CSARDPGPMPDTQYF
TGCAGTGCTAGAGATCCTGGACCCATGCCAGATACGCAGTATTTT
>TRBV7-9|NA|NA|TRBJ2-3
CASSLGQNPSTDTQYF
TGTGCCAGCAGCTTAGGACAGAACCCTAGCACAGATACGCAGTATTTT
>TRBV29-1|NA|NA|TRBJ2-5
CSVEDFGRVGETQYF
TGCAGCGTTGAAGATTTCGGAAGGGTGGGTGAGACCCAGTACTTC
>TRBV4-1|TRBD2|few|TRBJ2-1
CASSQESGTRAYNEQFF
TGCGCCAGCAGCCAAGAGTCAGGGACTAGAGCCTACAATGAGCAGTTCTTC
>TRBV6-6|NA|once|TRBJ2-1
CASARARNEQFF
TGTGCCAGCGCCAGGGCGAGGAATGAGCAGTTCTTC
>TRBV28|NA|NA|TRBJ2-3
CASSLMAPPGTQYF
TGTGCCAGCAGTTTAATGGCACCTCCGGGTACGCAGTATTTT
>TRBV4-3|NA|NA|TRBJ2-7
CASSQDLGAESSYNEQYF
TGCGCCAGCAGCCAAGATCTGGGTGCGGAAAGCTCCTACAATGAGCAGTACTTC
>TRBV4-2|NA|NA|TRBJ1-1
CASSHGKGWGTEAFF
TGTGCCAGCAGCCACGGCAAGGGCTGGGGCACTGAAGCTTTCTTT
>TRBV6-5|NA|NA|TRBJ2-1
CASSPGGNSYNEQFF
TGTGCCAGCAGCCCGGGCGGCAACTCCTACAATGAGCAGTTCTTC
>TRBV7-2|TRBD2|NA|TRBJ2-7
CTSSRTSGNYEQYF
TGTACCAGCAGCCGGACTAGCGGAAACTACGAGCAGTACTTC
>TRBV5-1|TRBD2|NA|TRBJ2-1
CASSTSGRYNEQFF
TGCGCCAGCAGTACTAGCGGGAGATACAATGAGCAGTTCTTC
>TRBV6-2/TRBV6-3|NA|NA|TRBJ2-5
CASRYSFGETQYF
TGTGCCAGCAGGTACTCTTTTGGCGAGACCCAGTACTTC
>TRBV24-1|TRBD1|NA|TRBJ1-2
CATSEPGQTYGYTF
TGTGCCACCAGTGAACCGGGACAGACCTATGGCTACACCTTC
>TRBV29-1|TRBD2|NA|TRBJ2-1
CSVKLAGGYNEQFF
TGCAGCGTGAAACTAGCGGGAGGCTACAATGAGCAGTTCTTC
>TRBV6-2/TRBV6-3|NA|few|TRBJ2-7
CASSQGVPGVEQYF
TGTGCCAGCAGCCAAGGGGTTCCTGGTGTTGAGCAGTACTTC
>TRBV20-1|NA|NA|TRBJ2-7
CSAERGRGYEQYF
TGCAGTGCCGAGAGGGGGAGGGGGTACGAGCAGTACTTC
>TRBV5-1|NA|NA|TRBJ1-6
CASSPRLSATYNSPLHF
TGCGCCAGCAGCCCCCGACTTAGCGCAACCTATAATTCACCCCTCCACTTT
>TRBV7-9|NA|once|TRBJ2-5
CASSFLDGEALQETQYF
TGTGCCAGCAGCTTTCTCGACGGGGAGGCGCTCCAAGAGACCCAGTACTTC
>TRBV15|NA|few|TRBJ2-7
CATSREPGYEQYF
TGTGCCACCAGCAGAGAACCGGGTTACGAGCAGTACTTC
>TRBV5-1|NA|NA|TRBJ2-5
CASSPGHGEETQYF
TGCGCCAGCAGCCCGGGACATGGTGAAGAGACCCAGTACTTC
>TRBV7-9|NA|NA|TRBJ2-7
CASSPTGAGHYEQYF
TGTGCCAGCAGCCCTACGGGCGCGGGACACTACGAGCAGTACTTC
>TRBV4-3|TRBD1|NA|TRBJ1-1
CASRMTRDRNTEAFF
TGCGCCAGCAGGATGACTAGGGACAGGAACACTGAAGCTTTCTTT
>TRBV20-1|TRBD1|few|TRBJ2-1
CSARGPGTGVYNEQFF
TGCAGTGCTAGGGGGCCCGGGACAGGGGTTTACAATGAGCAGTTCTTC
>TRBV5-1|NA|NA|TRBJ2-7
CASSSGRGRPYNEQYF
TGCGCCAGCAGCTCTGGTAGGGGACGACCCTACAATGAGCAGTACTTC
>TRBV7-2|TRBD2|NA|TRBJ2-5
CASRGLEGGETQYF
TGTGCCAGCAGGGGACTAGAGGGGGGAGAGACCCAGTACTTC